The sequence of this TCR beta chain was determined in a study of PD-1 blockade in classical Hodgkin lymphoma. Study context: Each patient was given nivolumab 3 mg/kg through a vein every 2 weeks. Findings and caveats of the study: TCR diversity in CD4+, not CD8+, cells rose significantly by C4D1.

The time point is: cycle 4 day 1 (C4D1), after 6 weeks of nivolumab. No patient escaped relapse after autologous stem cell transplantation, and brentuximab vedotin exposure varied. Negative selection with magnetic separation was used to purify CD4+ T cells from thawed PBMCs. Clones were read by immunoSEQ multiplex PCR, and TCRdb kept only the in-frame ones, dropping some. The sample lists more than 20,000 clones; around three quarters were seen once. The CDR3 covers 12 residues. Trimming pared 5 bases from V and 9 bases from J, leaving 13 bases between. Germline assignment: CDR1 SEHNR and CDR2 FQNEAQ (reference sequence). As regards this clone: Its antigen is undetermined.

The source material was CD4+ T cells from blood, sampled before the fourth cycle of nivolumab. The sequence was obtained from a human donor with classical Hodgkin lymphoma. The J gene is TRBJ2-5, the V gene TRBV7-9; D unresolved. CDR3 DNA: TGTGCCAGCAGCCCAGATAGCTGGGCCCAGTACTTC. Its protein is CASSPDSWAQYF.